Listed here are 8 T cell receptor beta chains from one sample, sequenced in a study of shared clonotypes between healthy human individuals. Assay used: immunoSEQ multiplex PCR; TCRdb lists only in-frame clones, some missing. The profile shows a few hundred thousand clones, 65% to 70% of them singletons. Specimen: memory CD4+ T cells sorted from blood. Subset noted: CD45RA-negative fraction. The receptors shown here come from a man aged 25 to 40 in good health.

V is TRBV6-5 and J is TRBJ2-5; possible D gene TRBD2, 6 bases. Trimming removed 6 bases at V and 4 bases at J, with 9 bases between. The CDR3 totals 12 residues. CDR1 MNHEY and CDR2 SVGAGI come from the germline V gene. The CDR3 DNA reads as TGTGCCAGCAGCACGGGAGCAGAGACCCAGTACTTC. This gives the protein CASSTGAETQYF.

The sample holds many counts of this clone. The sample carries other DNA sequences with the same CDR3. This chain uses TRBV20-1 with TRBJ2-3; D remains ambiguous. This CDR3 contains 11 residues. Germline CDR1 is DFQATT and CDR2 is SNEGSKA (reference sequence). The V end was cut by 2 bases, the J end by 4 bases, with 4 bases between. Here the CDR3 DNA reads TGCAGTGCTAGATTCCCAGATACGCAGTATTTT. Translated: CSARFPDTQYF.

This sequence joins TRBV9 and TRBJ2-7, with 7 bases fitting TRBD1. Germline assignment: CDR1 SGDLS and CDR2 YYNGEE. The CDR3 has 15 residues. V was clipped by 4 bases and J by 7 bases; unmatched bases: 14. The CDR3 region has the DNA TGTGCCAGCAGCTATAACCAAAATCAGGGGGAAGAGCAGTACTTC. It specifies CASSYNQNQGEEQYF. The whole variable domain, filled in from reference TRBV9 and TRBJ2-7, reads DSGVTQTPKHLITATGQRVTLRCSPRSGDLSVYWYQQSLDQGLQFLIQYYNGEERAKGNILERFSAQQFPDLHSELNLSSLELGDSALYFCASSYNQNQGEEQYFGPGTRLTVT.

In its sample, this clone was seen once. This sample also contains other DNA sequences that code for the same CDR3. J is TRBJ2-3 and V is TRBV11-3; D is unresolved. Germline V gene sequence: CDR1 SGHNT, CDR2 YENEEA. The germline V and J ends were trimmed by 5 bases and 0 bases, with 12 bases remaining between them. This CDR3 spans 15 amino acids. The CDR3 region is CASSLRGTSTDTQYF. CDR3 DNA: TGTGCCAGCAGCCTAAGAGGTACCAGCACAGATACGCAGTATTTT. Looking up the rest from reference TRBV11-3 and TRBJ2-3 gives the full variable domain: EAGVVQSPRYKIIEKKQPVAFWCNPISGHNTLYWYLQNLGQGPELLIRYENEEAVDDSQLPKDRFSAERLKGVDSTLKIQPAELGDSAVYLCASSLRGTSTDTQYFGPGTRLTVL.

The chain has TRBV4-3 and TRBJ2-5, with D maybe TRBD1 (5 bases). Trimming took 5 bases from V and 1 from J, leaving 17 bases between them. This CDR3 comprises 16 residues. Germline CDR1 reads LGHNA; CDR2 reads YSLEER. DNA for the CDR3: TGCGCCAGCAGCATAAGGTGGGGCAGAGGCCAAGAGACCCAGTACTTC. Its translation: CASSIRWGRGQETQYF.

This CDR3 reads CASSEPGLNNEQYF. CDR3 DNA sequence: TGTGCCAGCAGTGAACCGGGACTAAACAACGAGCAGTACTTC. The rearrangement uses TRBV6-1 and TRBJ2-7, with 7 nucleotides matching TRBD2. CDR3 length: 14 residues. Germline-derived CDR1 and CDR2 are MNHNS and SASEGT. The junction had 6 bases not matched to a gene; V was cut back by 2 bases and J by 5 bases.

There are a few counts of this clone. The chain uses TRBV28 and TRBJ2-6; 10 nucleotides agree with TRBD1. Germline V gives CDR1 MDHEN, CDR2 SYDVKM. Germline trimming cut 7 bases from V and 2 bases from J; bases unmatched to any gene: 11. This CDR3 region has 18 residues. CDR3: CASTSVGQGFTGANVLTF. The CDR3 coding sequence is TGTGCCAGCACCTCTGTGGGACAGGGGTTTACTGGGGCCAACGTCCTGACTTTC. The whole variable domain, remainder taken from reference TRBV28 and TRBJ2-6, is DVKVTQSSRYLVKRTGEKVFLECVQDMDHENMFWYRQDPGLGLRLIYFSYDVKMKEKGDIPEGYSVSREKKERFSLILESASTNQTSMYLCASTSVGQGFTGANVLTFGAGSRLTVL.

The chain carries TRBV15 and TRBJ2-7, with TRBD2 matching 8 bases. The CDR3 is 18 residues long. The germline gives CDR1 LNHNV, CDR2 YYDKDF (reference sequence). J lost 9 bases, V lost 1 base, and 20 bases had no gene match. As DNA, the CDR3 is TGTGCCACCAGCAGAGTCATGAGGGTAACGGGAGGGCCTAGAGGGCAGTACTTC. Its protein is CATSRVMRVTGGPRGQYF.